Below are 17 T cell receptor beta chains sequenced from a single sample in a study of STAT5B mutations in CD4+ large granular lymphocyte leukemia. The repertoire was sequenced with immunoSEQ multiplex PCR; TCRdb's copy has only in-frame clones and lacks some. The data show around 470 clones, roughly 80% seen once. The sequencing input was PBMCs. The receptors derive from a woman aged 35 to 49 with CD4+ T-cell large granular lymphocyte leukemia.

The J gene is TRBJ1-6, the V gene TRBV2, with a possible D match to TRBD1 (6 bases). The CDR3 length is 15 residues. The germline V and J ends were trimmed by 7 bases and 10 bases, with 20 bases remaining between them. Germline assignment: CDR1 SNHLY and CDR2 FYNNEI. CDR3 DNA: TGTGCCAGCAACCGAGAGGACAGTTTAGGCTCACCCCTCCACTTT. Protein sequence: CASNREDSLGSPLHF.

This clone was found a few times. This chain joins TRBV7-9 and TRBJ1-1; unclear D gene. This CDR3 has 13 amino acids. In germline, CDR1 is SEHNR, CDR2 FQNEAQ (reference sequence). Trimming left V 2 bases short and J 4 bases short, with 8 bases between. The CDR3, as DNA: TGTGCCAGCAGCTTAAGCCAGAGCACTGAAGCTTTCTTT. As protein: CASSLSQSTEAFF.

The V and J genes are TRBV9 and TRBJ2-2; possible D gene TRBD2, 5 bases. The V gene's germline CDR1 is SGDLS and CDR2 YYNGEE. This CDR3 comprises 13 residues. V was pared by 4 bases and J by 8 bases, with 12 bases between. The CDR3 coding sequence is TGTGCCAGCAGCCCCGTCTTAGCGGGGGAGCTGTTTTTT. Protein: CASSPVLAGELFF.

V and J are TRBV28 and TRBJ1-2, with D possibly matching TRBD1 (6 bases). The V end lost 2 bases, the J end lost 2 bases, and 12 bases lay between the germline ends. Germline V gene sequence: CDR1 MDHEN, CDR2 SYDVKM. This CDR3 has 15 residues. CDR3 coding DNA: TGTGCCAGCAGTTTAATCAGGGGCGGAAACTATGGCTACACCTTC. Translating it yields CASSLIRGGNYGYTF.

This clone was picked up one time. The rearrangement links TRBV30 to TRBJ2-3; 9 nucleotides match TRBD1. The CDR3 extends over 17 amino acids. The V gene end was trimmed by 3 bases and the J gene end by 0 bases; junction bases not matched to a gene: 10. Germline CDR1 reads GTSNPN; CDR2 reads SVGIG (reference sequence). CDR3 DNA: TGTGCCTGGAGACAGGGGGCGACCGGGACTAGCACAGATACGCAGTATTTT. Protein sequence: CAWRQGATGTSTDTQYF. The whole variable domain, remainder taken from reference TRBV30 and TRBJ2-3, is SQTIHQWPATLVQPVGSPLSLECTVEGTSNPNLYWYRQAAGRGLQLLFYSVGIGQISSEVPQNLSASRPQDRQFILSSKKLLLSDSGFYLCAWRQGATGTSTDTQYFGPGTRLTVL.

The CDR3 spells CASSPHTAYEQYF. The CDR3 DNA sequence: TGTGCCAGCAGTCCCCACACGGCCTACGAGCAGTACTTC. The chain employs TRBV6-1 and TRBJ2-7; D remains ambiguous. This CDR3 is 13 amino acids long. V lost 5 bases and J lost 2, with 10 bases in between. Germline loops: CDR1 MNHNS, CDR2 SASEGT.

This clone was detected a few times. This chain connects TRBV6-5 to TRBJ2-1, with TRBD1 identical over 9 bases. The CDR3 is 14 residues long. V gave up 8 bases and J gave up 2 bases; unmatched junction bases: 4. Germline values: CDR1 MNHEY, CDR2 SVGAGI. The CDR3 protein is CASGGTGPYNEQFF. Written as DNA, the CDR3 is TGTGCCAGCGGCGGGACAGGGCCCTACAATGAGCAGTTCTTC.

This sequence joins TRBV4-3 and TRBJ2-7; the match to TRBD1 covers 8 bases. The CDR3 length is 13 residues. Germline loops: CDR1 LGHNA, CDR2 YSLEER. V trimming: 2 bases; J trimming: 7 bases; junction bases outside the gene matches: 4. The CDR3 here is CASSQRTGREQYF. The CDR3 DNA sequence: TGCGCCAGCAGCCAAAGGACAGGGAGGGAGCAGTACTTC.

The chain recombines TRBV7-6 with TRBJ1-5; D possibly corresponds to TRBD1 (5 bases). The length of the CDR3 is 18 residues. V lost 2 bases to trimming and J lost 0 bases, with 17 bases between them. Per the germline V gene, CDR1 is SGHVS and CDR2 is FNYEAQ. DNA for the CDR3: TGTGCCAGCAGCTTATTGGTCCCCGGGACGGATAGCAATCAGCCCCAGCATTTT. Its translation is CASSLLVPGTDSNQPQHF.

The rearrangement links TRBV19 to TRBJ1-1; maybe TRBD1 (5 bases). This CDR3 is 13 amino acids long. V dropped 4 bases and J dropped 5 bases, with 11 bases sitting between them. Per germline, CDR1 LNHDA and CDR2 SQIVND (reference sequence). The CDR3 sequence is CASSREGRTEAFF. CDR3 sequence (DNA): TGTGCCAGTAGTAGGGAGGGGCGGACTGAAGCTTTCTTT. The entire variable domain, with the rest obtained from reference TRBV19 and TRBJ1-1, is as follows: DGGITQSPKYLFRKEGQNVTLSCEQNLNHDAMYWYRQDPGQGLRLIYYSQIVNDFQKGDIAEGYSVSREKKESFPLTVTSAQKNPTAFYLCASSREGRTEAFFGQGTRLTVV.

This clone was observed a handful of times. The chain employs TRBV7-6 and TRBJ1-1; 10 bases map to TRBD1. This CDR3 spans 12 amino acids. Germline CDR1 is SGHVS and CDR2 is FNYEAQ. With V trimmed by 3 bases and J by 13 bases, 5 bases remained unmatched. As DNA, the CDR3 is TGTGCCAGCAGCTTGACAGGGGGCATTGGTTTCTTT. Its translation: CASSLTGGIGFF.

V is TRBV6-5 and J is TRBJ1-5; perhaps TRBD1 as D (5 bases). V was pared by 5 bases and J by 3 bases, with 11 bases between. Germline CDR1 MNHEY, CDR2 SVGAGI. CDR3 length: 14 amino acids. The CDR3 sequence is CASSPGRVNQPQHF. CDR3 DNA sequence: TGTGCCAGCAGTCCAGGGAGGGTCAATCAGCCCCAGCATTTT.

A single count supports this clone. The rearrangement uses TRBV10-1 and TRBJ2-3; possible D gene TRBD1, 5 bases. V lost 4 bases and J 4 bases, leaving 12 bases between the germline ends. The CDR3 is 14 residues long. Germline V CDR1 and CDR2: WNHNN, SYGVQD (reference sequence). CDR3 protein: CASSGGGAADTQYF. The CDR3 region has the DNA TGCGCCAGCAGTGGAGGTGGGGCCGCAGATACGCAGTATTTT.

The rearrangement uses TRBV4-3 and TRBJ2-1; possible D gene TRBD2, 6 bases. Germline CDR1 and CDR2: LGHNA and YSLEER. This CDR3 comprises 15 residues. Trimming cost V 0 bases and J 3 bases, with 9 bases left between them. For the CDR3, the DNA is TGCGCCAGCAGCCAAGAGCGGGGTGACTACAATGAGCAGTTCTTC. Translation: CASSQERGDYNEQFF.

This rearrangement joins TRBV7-9 to TRBJ2-1; tentatively, D is TRBD1 or TRBD2 (6 bases each). The CDR3 totals 16 residues. CDR1 is SEHNR and CDR2 is FQNEAQ in the germline V gene (reference sequence). V lost 5 bases and J 2 bases, leaving 16 bases between the germline ends. CDR3 region: CASSPLGGGPYNEQFF. CDR3 DNA: TGTGCCAGCAGCCCGCTAGGAGGGGGACCCTACAATGAGCAGTTCTTC.

The chain carries TRBV6-1 and TRBJ2-3; the D is unclear. The germline V gene has CDR1 MNHNS and CDR2 SASEGT. V was shortened by 3 bases and J by 4 bases, with 14 bases between the two germline ends. The CDR3 loop spans 15 amino acids. CDR3 in amino acids: CASSENSLEADTQYF. CDR3 bases: TGTGCCAGCAGTGAGAACAGCTTAGAGGCAGATACGCAGTATTTT.

The rearrangement uses TRBV9 and TRBJ2-1; tentatively, D is TRBD1 or TRBD2 (6 bases each). Deletions cut 4 bases from V and 2 bases from J, with 16 bases between. The germline V gene has CDR1 SGDLS and CDR2 YYNGEE. The CDR3 sequence is 16 residues long. CDR3 nucleotide sequence: TGTGCCAGCAGCCCGCTAGGAGGGGGACCCTACAATGAGCAGTTCTTC. This sequence encodes CASSPLGGGPYNEQFF.